A single sample is the source of the 18 T cell receptor beta chains below, sequenced in a study of neoadjuvant anti-PD-1 for oral cavity cancer. Time point: after neoadjuvant nivolumab, at surgical resection. TCRdb's table, derived via immunoSEQ multiplex PCR, lists solely in-frame clones and lacks some. The sample has 72,000 or so clones, 85% to 90% seen once. Sample: PBMCs, taken after nivolumab (anti-PD-1) treatment. These receptors all come from a person aged 35-79 years with oral cavity squamous cell carcinoma.

The chain is built from TRBV5-4 and TRBJ1-2, with no clear D. Trimming took off 5 bases at V and 3 bases at J, with 11 bases between the two ends. This CDR3 spans 13 amino acids. CDR1 and CDR2 (germline): SGHNT, YYREEE (reference sequence). This CDR3 reads CASSMGRDYGYTF. CDR3 bases: TGTGCCAGCAGTATGGGTAGGGACTATGGCTACACCTTC.

The rearrangement links TRBV29-1 to TRBJ2-1; the D gene is possibly TRBD2 (5 bases). Per germline, CDR1 SQVTM and CDR2 ANQGSEA. This CDR3 has 16 residues. Between the trimmed V and J ends, which lost 7 bases and 2 bases, there was a span of 21 bases. CDR3 protein: CSAGVLEGLAYNEQFF. CDR3 nucleotides: TGCAGCGCCGGGGTTCTGGAAGGGCTGGCCTACAATGAGCAGTTCTTC.

In its sample, this clone was seen a few times. The V and J genes are TRBV13 and TRBJ1-1; unclear D gene. Germline CDR1 and CDR2: PRHDT and FYEKMQ (reference sequence). The CDR3 is 15 amino acids. Deletions cut 1 base from V and 1 base from J, with 10 bases between. The CDR3 reads CASSLDSPPNTEAFF. The CDR3, as DNA: TGTGCCAGCAGCTTAGACAGCCCACCGAACACTGAAGCTTTCTTT.

This sequence joins TRBV7-8 and TRBJ1-1, with a possible D match to TRBD1 (6 bases). Trimming took 5 bases from V and 7 from J, leaving 20 bases between them. Germline values: CDR1 SGHVS, CDR2 FQNEAQ. This CDR3 has 15 amino acids. This chain's CDR3 is CASSPNRGPGIEAFF. The CDR3 bases are TGTGCCAGCAGCCCTAACCGGGGGCCGGGTATTGAAGCTTTCTTT.

The chain carries TRBV7-9 and TRBJ2-7, with 8 positions matching TRBD1. CDR3 length equals 15 residues. The germline CDR1 and CDR2 sequences are SEHNR and FQNEAQ (reference sequence). V shed 5 bases, J shed 3 bases, and the junction held 9 bases outside the gene matches. The CDR3, as DNA: TGTGCCAGCAGCCCCATGTCCGGACAGGGCTACGAGCAGTACTTC. Protein: CASSPMSGQGYEQYF. Using reference TRBV7-9 and TRBJ2-7 for the parts outside the CDR3, the full variable domain is DTGVSQNPRHKITKRGQNVTFRCDPISEHNRLYWYRQTLGQGPEFLTYFQNEAQLEKSRLLSDRFSAERPKGSFSTLEIQRTEQGDSAMYLCASSPMSGQGYEQYFGPGTRLTVT.

The chain uses TRBV6-5 and TRBJ1-1; 8 bases are shared with TRBD1. The V gene end was trimmed by 6 bases and the J gene end by 7 bases; junction bases not matched to a gene: 7. The CDR3 consists of 13 residues. Looked up from germline, CDR1 is MNHEY and CDR2 is SVGAGI. The CDR3 loop is CASRIQGASEAFF. In DNA form, the CDR3 reads TGTGCCAGCAGAATTCAGGGGGCGAGTGAAGCTTTCTTT.

Only one count was recorded for this clone. The chain joins TRBV11-2 to TRBJ2-7, with D uncertain. V gave up 5 bases and J gave up 1 base, with 9 bases separating them. CDR3 length: 13 residues. Germline lookup yields CDR1 SGHAT and CDR2 FQNNGV. The CDR3: CASSPLTSYEQYF. CDR3 bases: TGTGCCAGCAGCCCCCTCACATCCTACGAGCAGTACTTC.

This clone has just one count. The chain uses TRBV7-7 and TRBJ2-5; 8 bases match TRBD1. CDR1 is SSHAT and CDR2 is FNYEAQ in the germline V gene (reference sequence). V shed 4 bases, J shed 2 bases, and the junction held 15 bases outside the gene matches. The CDR3 runs to 18 residues. CDR3 nucleotides: TGTGCCAGCAGCTCGGGACAGGAACCTTTCCAATCTCAAGAGACCCAGTACTTC. It yields the protein CASSSGQEPFQSQETQYF.

The CDR3: CASSFSDRDEKLFF. In nucleotides, the CDR3 is TGCGCCAGCAGCTTCTCGGACAGAGATGAAAAACTGTTTTTT. The genes are TRBV5-1 and TRBJ1-4, with D perhaps matching TRBD1 (6 bases). Germline V gene sequence: CDR1 SGHRS, CDR2 YFSETQ. CDR3 length equals 14 residues. V lost 2 bases and J 6 bases, leaving 11 bases between the germline ends.

V is TRBV7-8 and J is TRBJ2-1; D is perhaps TRBD2 (7 bases). The V and J ends lost 0 bases and 1 base respectively, with 19 bases between them. Germline assignment: CDR1 SGHVS and CDR2 FQNEAQ. The CDR3 sequence is 19 residues long. CDR3 nucleotide sequence: TGTGCCAGCAGCTTAGCGAAAGGGTTTAGGGGGGGGTCCTACAATGAGCAGTTCTTC. The encoded protein is CASSLAKGFRGGSYNEQFF.

The rearrangement joins TRBV30 to TRBJ1-1, with a weak D call TRBD1 (6 bases). Germline V CDR1 and CDR2: GTSNPN, SVGIG (reference sequence). The CDR3 runs to 15 residues. The germline V and J ends were trimmed by 0 bases and 5 bases, with 16 bases remaining between them. Here the CDR3 DNA reads TGTGCCTGGAGTGTACTAACAGGGCCAAAAACTGAAGCTTTCTTT. Its translation is CAWSVLTGPKTEAFF.

This clone showed up just a few times. The sample holds other DNA sequences that translate to the same CDR3. V and J are TRBV6-1 and TRBJ2-5, with TRBD2 as a possible D gene (5 bases). Germline CDR1 is MNHNS and CDR2 is SASEGT. The ends were cut back, 0 bases at V and 1 base at J, with 12 bases in the middle. This CDR3 has 16 residues. CDR3 sequence (DNA): TGTGCCAGCAGTGAAGCTGGCAGCGGAATCCAAGAGACCCAGTACTTC. Translation gives CASSEAGSGIQETQYF.

J is TRBJ2-1 and V is TRBV6-6; D possibly matches TRBD1 or TRBD2 (5 bases each). Trimming took 6 bases from V and 5 from J, leaving 8 bases between them. CDR1 and CDR2 (germline): MNHNY, SVGAGI (reference sequence). The length of the CDR3 is 12 residues. The CDR3, as DNA: TGTGCCAGCAGGGGGGAGAACAATGAGCAGTTCTTC. Its protein is CASRGENNEQFF.

Only a few counts were recorded for this clone. The chain recombines TRBV5-4 with TRBJ1-1; unclear D gene. The CDR3 consists of 15 residues. Germline loops: CDR1 SGHNT, CDR2 YYREEE (reference sequence). Trimming pared 4 bases from V and 1 base from J, leaving 14 bases between. As DNA, the CDR3 is TGTGCCAGCAGCACTGATACCCGGGGGAACACTGAAGCTTTCTTT. This translates into CASSTDTRGNTEAFF.

The chain recombines TRBV7-3 with TRBJ2-7, with a tentative D call TRBD2 (6 bases). Germline V gene data show CDR1 as SGHTA and CDR2 as FQGTGA. The CDR3 spans 12 residues. The V and J ends lost 1 base and 10 bases respectively, with 11 bases between them. CDR3 in amino acids: CASSLMGGEQYF. CDR3 coding DNA: TGTGCCAGCAGCTTAATGGGGGGTGAACAGTACTTC.

The chain uses TRBV15 and TRBJ2-1; 8 nucleotides agree with TRBD2. The CDR3 has 14 residues. J lost 13 bases, V lost 0 bases, and 8 bases had no gene match. CDR1 LNHNV and CDR2 YYDKDF come from the germline V gene (reference sequence). CDR3 sequence: CATSRDRSGRTQFF. In nucleotides, the CDR3 is TGTGCCACCAGCAGAGATCGGAGCGGGAGAACTCAGTTCTTC.

The gene calls are TRBV10-3 and TRBJ2-1; 9 nucleotides line up with TRBD2. Germline CDR1 ENHRY, CDR2 SYGVKD. V gave up 4 bases and J gave up 4 bases; unmatched junction bases: 5. The CDR3 runs 15 residues. The CDR3 here is CAISVPSGAYNEQFF. CDR3 in DNA: TGTGCCATCAGTGTCCCTAGCGGGGCTTACAATGAGCAGTTCTTC.

The chain links TRBV14 to TRBJ2-3; 7 nucleotides align to TRBD1. J lost 3 bases, V lost 4 bases, and 7 bases had no gene match. The CDR3 is made up of 15 amino acids. Germline V gives CDR1 SGHDN, CDR2 FVKESK. DNA of the CDR3: TGTGCCAGCAGCCCCACAGGGGCGGTGACAGATACGCAGTATTTT. This encodes CASSPTGAVTDTQYF.